This TCR beta chain comes out of a study of tumor-infiltrating lymphocytes in oesophageal squamous cell carcinoma. The V and J ends lost 4 bases and 4 bases respectively, with 15 bases between them. CDR1 PRHDT and CDR2 FYEKMQ come from the germline V gene (reference sequence). CDR3 length: 15 amino acids. In TCRdb, the PCR reads were re-called with MiXCR into one record per CDR3 protein. The repertoire includes around 20,000 distinct CDR3 sequences, 35% to 45% of them detected once, and less than 35% sits in the top ten. The clonotype originates from a male donor with esophageal squamous cell carcinoma. Specimen: esophageal tumor tissue. The chain uses TRBV13 and TRBJ2-3, with D tentatively TRBD1 or TRBD2 (6 bases each). In nucleotides, the CDR3 is TGTGCCAGCAGCTCCCTCTCCGGGGGCGCAGATACGCAGTATTTT. This codes for CASSSLSGGADTQYF.